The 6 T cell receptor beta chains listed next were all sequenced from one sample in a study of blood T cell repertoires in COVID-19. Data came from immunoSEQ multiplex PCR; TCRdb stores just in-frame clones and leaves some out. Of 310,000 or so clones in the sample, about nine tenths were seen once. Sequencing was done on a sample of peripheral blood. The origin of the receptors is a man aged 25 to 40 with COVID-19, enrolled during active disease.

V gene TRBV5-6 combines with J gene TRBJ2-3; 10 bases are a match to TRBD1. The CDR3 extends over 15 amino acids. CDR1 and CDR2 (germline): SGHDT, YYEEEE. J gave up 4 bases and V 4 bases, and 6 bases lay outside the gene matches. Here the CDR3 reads CASSGGTGAPDTQYF. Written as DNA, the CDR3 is TGTGCCAGCAGCGGCGGGACAGGGGCTCCAGATACGCAGTATTTT.

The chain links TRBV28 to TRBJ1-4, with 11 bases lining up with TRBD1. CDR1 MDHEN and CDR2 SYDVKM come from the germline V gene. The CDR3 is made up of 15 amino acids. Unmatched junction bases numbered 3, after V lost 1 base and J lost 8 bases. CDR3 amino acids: CASSLYGTGGEKLFF. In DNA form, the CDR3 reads TGTGCCAGCAGTTTATACGGGACAGGGGGGGAAAAACTGTTTTTT.

In DNA form, the CDR3 reads TGTGCCAGCAGCTCACGACTAGTCTCGGTTTATGAGCAGTTCTTC. As protein: CASSSRLVSVYEQFF. The rearrangement links TRBV5-5 to TRBJ2-1; D might be TRBD2 (6 bases). The CDR3 extends over 15 amino acids. Deletions cut 3 bases from V and 8 bases from J, with 18 bases between. The germline gives CDR1 SGHKS, CDR2 YYEKEE (reference sequence).

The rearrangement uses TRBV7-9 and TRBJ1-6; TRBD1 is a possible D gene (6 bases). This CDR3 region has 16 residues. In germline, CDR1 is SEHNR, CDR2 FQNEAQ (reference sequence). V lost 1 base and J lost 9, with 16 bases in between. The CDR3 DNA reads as TGTGCCAGCAGCTTAGGGGCAGGGGTTTCCATTTCACCCCTCCACTTT. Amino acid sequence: CASSLGAGVSISPLHF.

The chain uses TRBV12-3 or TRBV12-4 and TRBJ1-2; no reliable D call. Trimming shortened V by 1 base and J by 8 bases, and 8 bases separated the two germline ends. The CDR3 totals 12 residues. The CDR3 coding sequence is TGTGCCAGCAGTTTAGGAGGTTGGGGCTACACCTTC. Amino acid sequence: CASSLGGWGYTF.

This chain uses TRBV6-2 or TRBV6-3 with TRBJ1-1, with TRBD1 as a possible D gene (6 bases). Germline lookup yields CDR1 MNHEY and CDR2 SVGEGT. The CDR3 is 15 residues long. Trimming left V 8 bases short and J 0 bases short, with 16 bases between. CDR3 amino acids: CASGLRGGLNTEAFF. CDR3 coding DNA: TGTGCCAGCGGCCTTCGCGGGGGGCTGAACACTGAAGCTTTCTTT.